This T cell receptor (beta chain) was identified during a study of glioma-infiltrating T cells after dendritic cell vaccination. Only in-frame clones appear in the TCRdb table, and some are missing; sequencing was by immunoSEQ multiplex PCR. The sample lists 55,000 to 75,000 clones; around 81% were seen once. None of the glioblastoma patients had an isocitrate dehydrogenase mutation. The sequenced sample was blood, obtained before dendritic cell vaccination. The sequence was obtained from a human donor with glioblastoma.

The CDR3 region has the DNA TGTGCCAGCAGCCTCGACAGGGAAGCCTACAATGAGCAGTTCTTC. This gives the protein CASSLDREAYNEQFF. This sequence joins TRBV13 and TRBJ2-1; TRBD1 matches at 7 bases. The CDR3 loop spans 15 amino acids. The germline CDR1 and CDR2 sequences are PRHDT and FYEKMQ (reference sequence). The trim removed 5 bases at V and 2 bases at J, leaving 6 bases unmatched.